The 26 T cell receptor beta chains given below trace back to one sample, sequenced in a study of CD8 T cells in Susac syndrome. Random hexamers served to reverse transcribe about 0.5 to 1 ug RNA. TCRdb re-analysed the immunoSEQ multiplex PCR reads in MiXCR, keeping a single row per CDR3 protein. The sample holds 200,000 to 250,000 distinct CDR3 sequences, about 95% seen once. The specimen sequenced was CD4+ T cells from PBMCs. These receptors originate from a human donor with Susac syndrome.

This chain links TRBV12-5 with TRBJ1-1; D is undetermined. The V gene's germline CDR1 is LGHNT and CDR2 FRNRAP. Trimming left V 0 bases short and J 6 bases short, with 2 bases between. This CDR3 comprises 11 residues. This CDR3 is CASGLVAEAFF. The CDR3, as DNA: TGTGCTAGTGGTTTGGTGGCTGAAGCTTTCTTT.

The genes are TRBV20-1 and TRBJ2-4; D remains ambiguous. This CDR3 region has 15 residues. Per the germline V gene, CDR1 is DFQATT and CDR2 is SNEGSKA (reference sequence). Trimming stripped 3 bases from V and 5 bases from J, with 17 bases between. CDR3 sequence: CSASIFGSDQNIQYF. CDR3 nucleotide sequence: TGCAGTGCTAGTATATTCGGCAGCGATCAAAACATTCAGTACTTC.

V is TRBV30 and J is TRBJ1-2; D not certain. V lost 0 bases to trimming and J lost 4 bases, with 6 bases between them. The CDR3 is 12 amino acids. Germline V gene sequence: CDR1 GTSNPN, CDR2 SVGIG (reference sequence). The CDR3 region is CAWSVGIYGYTF. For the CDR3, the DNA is TGTGCCTGGAGTGTAGGAATCTATGGCTACACCTTC.

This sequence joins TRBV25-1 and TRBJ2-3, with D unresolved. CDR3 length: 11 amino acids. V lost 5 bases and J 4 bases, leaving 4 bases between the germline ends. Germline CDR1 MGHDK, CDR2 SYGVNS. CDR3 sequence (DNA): TGTGCCAGCAGTACTCCAGATACGCAGTATTTT. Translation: CASSTPDTQYF.

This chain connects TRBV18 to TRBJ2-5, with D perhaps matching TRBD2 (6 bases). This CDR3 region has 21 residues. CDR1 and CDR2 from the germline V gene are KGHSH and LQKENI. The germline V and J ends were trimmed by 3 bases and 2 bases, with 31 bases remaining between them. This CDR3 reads CASSPSPMRMIAGSRQETQYF. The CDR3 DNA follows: TGTGCCAGCTCACCTTCGCCCATGCGGATGATCGCGGGGAGCCGACAAGAGACCCAGTACTTC.

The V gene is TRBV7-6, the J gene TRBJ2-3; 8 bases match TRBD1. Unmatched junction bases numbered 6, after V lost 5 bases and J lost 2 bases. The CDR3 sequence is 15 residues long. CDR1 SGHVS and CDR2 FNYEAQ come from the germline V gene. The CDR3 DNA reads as TGTGCCAGCAGCCCAGGACAGGGTTTCACAGATACGCAGTATTTT. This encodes CASSPGQGFTDTQYF.

The CDR3 region is CASSEGLGETQYF. The DNA of the CDR3 is TGTGCCAGCAGCGAGGGCCTTGGGGAGACCCAGTACTTC. The J gene is TRBJ2-5, the V gene TRBV5-4, with D perhaps TRBD2 (5 bases). The CDR3 loop spans 13 amino acids. Germline lookup yields CDR1 SGHNT and CDR2 YYREEE (reference sequence). Trimming pared 4 bases from V and 5 bases from J, leaving 12 bases between.

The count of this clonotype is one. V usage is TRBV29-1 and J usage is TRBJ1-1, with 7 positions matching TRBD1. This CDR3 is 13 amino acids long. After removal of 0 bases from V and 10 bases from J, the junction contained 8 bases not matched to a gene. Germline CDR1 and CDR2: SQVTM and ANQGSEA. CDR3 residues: CSVEDQGGRGAFF. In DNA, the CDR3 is TGCAGCGTTGAAGACCAGGGGGGACGGGGAGCTTTCTTT.

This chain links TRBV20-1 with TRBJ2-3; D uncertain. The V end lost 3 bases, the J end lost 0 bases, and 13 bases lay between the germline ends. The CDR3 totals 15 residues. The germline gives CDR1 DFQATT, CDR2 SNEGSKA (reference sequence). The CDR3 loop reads CSASLTERSTDTQYF. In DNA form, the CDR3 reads TGCAGTGCTAGTCTTACCGAGAGAAGCACAGATACGCAGTATTTT.

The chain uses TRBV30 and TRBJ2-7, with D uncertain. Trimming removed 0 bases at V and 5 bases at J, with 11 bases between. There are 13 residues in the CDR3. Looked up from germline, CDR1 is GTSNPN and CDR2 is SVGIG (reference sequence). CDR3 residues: CAWSVQLYHEQYF. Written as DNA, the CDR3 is TGTGCCTGGAGTGTACAACTTTATCACGAGCAGTACTTC.

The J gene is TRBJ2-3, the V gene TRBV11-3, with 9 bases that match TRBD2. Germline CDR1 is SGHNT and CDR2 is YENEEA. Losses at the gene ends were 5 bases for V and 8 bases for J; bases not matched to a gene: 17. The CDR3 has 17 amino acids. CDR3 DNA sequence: TGTGCCAGCAGCCTCAACCTGCTAGCGGGGCTGCCTGGTACGCAGTATTTT. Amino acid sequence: CASSLNLLAGLPGTQYF.

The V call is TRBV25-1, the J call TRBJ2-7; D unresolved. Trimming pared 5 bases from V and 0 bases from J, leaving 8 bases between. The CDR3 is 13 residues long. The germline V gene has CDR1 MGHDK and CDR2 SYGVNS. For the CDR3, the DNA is TGTGCCAGCAGTCCCGGCGTCTCCTACGAGCAGTACTTC. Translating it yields CASSPGVSYEQYF.

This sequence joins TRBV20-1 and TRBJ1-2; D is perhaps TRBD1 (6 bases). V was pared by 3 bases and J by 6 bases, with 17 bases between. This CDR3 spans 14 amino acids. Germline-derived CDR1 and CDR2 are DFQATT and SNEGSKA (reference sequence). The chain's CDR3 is CSASIGGLRDGYTF. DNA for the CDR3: TGCAGTGCTAGTATCGGGGGCCTCCGAGATGGCTACACCTTC.

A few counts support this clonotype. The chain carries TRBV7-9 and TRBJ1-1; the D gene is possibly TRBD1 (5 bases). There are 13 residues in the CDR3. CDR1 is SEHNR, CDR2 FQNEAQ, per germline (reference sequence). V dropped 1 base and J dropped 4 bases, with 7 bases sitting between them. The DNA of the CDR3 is TGTGCCAGCAGCTTAGGGGGGTTCACTGAAGCTTTCTTT. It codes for CASSLGGFTEAFF.

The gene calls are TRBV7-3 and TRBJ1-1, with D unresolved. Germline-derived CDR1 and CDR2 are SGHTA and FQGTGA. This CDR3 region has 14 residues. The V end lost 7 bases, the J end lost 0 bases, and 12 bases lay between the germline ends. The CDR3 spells CASTFASMNTEAFF. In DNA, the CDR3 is TGTGCCAGCACTTTTGCCTCTATGAACACTGAAGCTTTCTTT.

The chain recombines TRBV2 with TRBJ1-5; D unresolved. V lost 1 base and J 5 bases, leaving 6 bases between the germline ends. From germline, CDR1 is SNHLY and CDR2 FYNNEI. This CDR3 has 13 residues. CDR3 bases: TGTGCCAGCAGTGAAGAACGAGATCAGCCCCAGCATTTT. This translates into CASSEERDQPQHF.

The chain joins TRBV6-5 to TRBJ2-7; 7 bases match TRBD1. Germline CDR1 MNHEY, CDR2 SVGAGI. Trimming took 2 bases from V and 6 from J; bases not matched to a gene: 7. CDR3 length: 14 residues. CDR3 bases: TGTGCCAGCAGTTACGATGGGACAGCGATCGAGCAGTACTTC. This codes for CASSYDGTAIEQYF.

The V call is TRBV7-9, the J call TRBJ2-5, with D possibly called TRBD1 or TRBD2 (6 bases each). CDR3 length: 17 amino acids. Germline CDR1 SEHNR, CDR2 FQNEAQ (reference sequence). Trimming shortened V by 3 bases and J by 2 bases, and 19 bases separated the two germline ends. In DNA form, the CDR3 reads TGTGCCAGCAGCTTGCTAAAAGGGGGGCGCCTTCAAGAGACCCAGTACTTC. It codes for CASSLLKGGRLQETQYF.

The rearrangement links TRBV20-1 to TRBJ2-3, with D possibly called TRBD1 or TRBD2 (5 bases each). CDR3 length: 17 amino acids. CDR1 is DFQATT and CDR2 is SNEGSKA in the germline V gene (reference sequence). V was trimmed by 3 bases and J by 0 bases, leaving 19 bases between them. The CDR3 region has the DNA TGCAGTGCTAGCGAATATCATCCGGGACCTAGCACAGATACGCAGTATTTT. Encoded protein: CSASEYHPGPSTDTQYF.

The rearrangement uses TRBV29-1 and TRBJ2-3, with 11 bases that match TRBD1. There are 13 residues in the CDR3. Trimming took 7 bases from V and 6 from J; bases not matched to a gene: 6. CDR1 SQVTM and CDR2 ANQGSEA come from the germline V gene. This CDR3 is CSAGTGGLDTQYF. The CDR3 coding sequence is TGCAGCGCGGGGACAGGGGGATTGGATACGCAGTATTTT.

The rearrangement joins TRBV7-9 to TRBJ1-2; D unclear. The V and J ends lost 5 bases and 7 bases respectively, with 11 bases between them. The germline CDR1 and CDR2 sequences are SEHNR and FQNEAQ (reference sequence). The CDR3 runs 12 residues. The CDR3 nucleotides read TGTGCCAGCAGCCCAGAACACCTTGGCTACACCTTC. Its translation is CASSPEHLGYTF.

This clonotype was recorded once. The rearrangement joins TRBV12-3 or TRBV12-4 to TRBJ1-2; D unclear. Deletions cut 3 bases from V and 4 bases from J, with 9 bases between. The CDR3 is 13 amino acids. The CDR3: CASSLQEPYGYTF. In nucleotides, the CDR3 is TGTGCCAGCAGTTTGCAGGAACCCTATGGCTACACCTTC.

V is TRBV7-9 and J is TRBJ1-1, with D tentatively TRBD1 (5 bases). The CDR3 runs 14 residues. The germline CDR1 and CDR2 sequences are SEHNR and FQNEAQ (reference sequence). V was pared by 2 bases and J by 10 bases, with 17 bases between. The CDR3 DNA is TGTGCCAGCAGCTTACGGGACCTCCTCCAGGCAGCTTTCTTT. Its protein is CASSLRDLLQAAFF.

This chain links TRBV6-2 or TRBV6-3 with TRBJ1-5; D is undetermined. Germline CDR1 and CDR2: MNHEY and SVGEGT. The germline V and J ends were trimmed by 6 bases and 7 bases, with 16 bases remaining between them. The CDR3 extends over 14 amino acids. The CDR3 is CASRITDPGQPQHF. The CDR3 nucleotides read TGTGCCAGCAGGATCACGGATCCTGGACAGCCCCAGCATTTT.

The CDR3 here is CASSQDPPFEQYF. Here the CDR3 DNA reads TGTGCCAGCAGCCAAGATCCCCCGTTCGAGCAGTACTTC. The chain is built from TRBV3-1 and TRBJ2-7; D is undetermined. The CDR3 consists of 13 residues. The V end was cut by 0 bases, the J end by 6 bases, with 9 bases between. The V gene's germline CDR1 is LGHDT and CDR2 YNNKEL (reference sequence).

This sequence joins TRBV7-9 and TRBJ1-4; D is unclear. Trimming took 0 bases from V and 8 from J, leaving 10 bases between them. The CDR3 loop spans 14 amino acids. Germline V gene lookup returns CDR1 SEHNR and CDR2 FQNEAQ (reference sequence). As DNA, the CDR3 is TGTGCCAGCAGCTTAGCTGGACGGAACGAAAAACTGTTTTTT. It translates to CASSLAGRNEKLFF.